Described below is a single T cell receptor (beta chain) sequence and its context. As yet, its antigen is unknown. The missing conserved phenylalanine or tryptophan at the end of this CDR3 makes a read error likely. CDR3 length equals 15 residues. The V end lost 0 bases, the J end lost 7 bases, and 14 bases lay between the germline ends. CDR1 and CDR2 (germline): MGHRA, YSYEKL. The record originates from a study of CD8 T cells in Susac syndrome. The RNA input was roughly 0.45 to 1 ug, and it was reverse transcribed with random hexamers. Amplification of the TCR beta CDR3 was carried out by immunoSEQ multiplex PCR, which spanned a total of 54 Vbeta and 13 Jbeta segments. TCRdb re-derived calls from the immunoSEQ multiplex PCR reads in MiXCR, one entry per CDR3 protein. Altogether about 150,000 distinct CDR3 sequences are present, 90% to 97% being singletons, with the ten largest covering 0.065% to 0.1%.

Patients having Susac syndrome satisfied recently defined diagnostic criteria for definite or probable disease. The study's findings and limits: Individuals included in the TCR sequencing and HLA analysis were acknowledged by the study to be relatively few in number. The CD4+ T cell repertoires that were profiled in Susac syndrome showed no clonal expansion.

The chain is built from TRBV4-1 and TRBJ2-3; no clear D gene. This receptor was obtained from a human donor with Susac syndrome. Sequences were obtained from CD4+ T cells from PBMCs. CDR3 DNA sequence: TGCGCCAGCAGCCAAGAGACCCGAGTAGGGAATACGCAGTATCTT. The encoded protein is CASSQETRVGNTQYL.